This T cell receptor (beta chain) is drawn from a study of Tregs in tolerant kidney transplant recipients. Study conclusions and caveats: No direct test of biological reproducibility was done here.

In the case of this clone: The antigen is undetermined.

Related graft donors supplied nonmyeloablative bone marrow transplants, and mixed chimerism was transient. Unstimulated regulatory T cells (CD4+CD25+CD127-), CD4+CD25- non-regulatory cells, CD4 and CD8 cells were FACS-sorted from thawed PBMCs. Measured with immunoSEQ multiplex PCR; TCRdb has only the in-frame clones, and not every one. The sample lists tens of thousands of clones, around 90% occurring once. With V trimmed by 3 bases and J by 7 bases, 12 bases remained unmatched. Germline loops: CDR1 SNHLY, CDR2 FYNNEI. CDR3 length: 16 amino acids. The chain combines TRBV2 with TRBJ2-3; 8 nucleotides agree with TRBD1. The receptor's source is a human patient who received a combined kidney and bone marrow transplant. The T cells may come from the graft donor. The sample here was CD4+ T cells from blood (PBMCs), taken 24 months after the transplant. The CDR3 region is CASSEVRQGPGNTQYF. The CDR3 region has the DNA TGTGCCAGCAGTGAGGTGCGACAGGGGCCCGGGAATACGCAGTATTTT.